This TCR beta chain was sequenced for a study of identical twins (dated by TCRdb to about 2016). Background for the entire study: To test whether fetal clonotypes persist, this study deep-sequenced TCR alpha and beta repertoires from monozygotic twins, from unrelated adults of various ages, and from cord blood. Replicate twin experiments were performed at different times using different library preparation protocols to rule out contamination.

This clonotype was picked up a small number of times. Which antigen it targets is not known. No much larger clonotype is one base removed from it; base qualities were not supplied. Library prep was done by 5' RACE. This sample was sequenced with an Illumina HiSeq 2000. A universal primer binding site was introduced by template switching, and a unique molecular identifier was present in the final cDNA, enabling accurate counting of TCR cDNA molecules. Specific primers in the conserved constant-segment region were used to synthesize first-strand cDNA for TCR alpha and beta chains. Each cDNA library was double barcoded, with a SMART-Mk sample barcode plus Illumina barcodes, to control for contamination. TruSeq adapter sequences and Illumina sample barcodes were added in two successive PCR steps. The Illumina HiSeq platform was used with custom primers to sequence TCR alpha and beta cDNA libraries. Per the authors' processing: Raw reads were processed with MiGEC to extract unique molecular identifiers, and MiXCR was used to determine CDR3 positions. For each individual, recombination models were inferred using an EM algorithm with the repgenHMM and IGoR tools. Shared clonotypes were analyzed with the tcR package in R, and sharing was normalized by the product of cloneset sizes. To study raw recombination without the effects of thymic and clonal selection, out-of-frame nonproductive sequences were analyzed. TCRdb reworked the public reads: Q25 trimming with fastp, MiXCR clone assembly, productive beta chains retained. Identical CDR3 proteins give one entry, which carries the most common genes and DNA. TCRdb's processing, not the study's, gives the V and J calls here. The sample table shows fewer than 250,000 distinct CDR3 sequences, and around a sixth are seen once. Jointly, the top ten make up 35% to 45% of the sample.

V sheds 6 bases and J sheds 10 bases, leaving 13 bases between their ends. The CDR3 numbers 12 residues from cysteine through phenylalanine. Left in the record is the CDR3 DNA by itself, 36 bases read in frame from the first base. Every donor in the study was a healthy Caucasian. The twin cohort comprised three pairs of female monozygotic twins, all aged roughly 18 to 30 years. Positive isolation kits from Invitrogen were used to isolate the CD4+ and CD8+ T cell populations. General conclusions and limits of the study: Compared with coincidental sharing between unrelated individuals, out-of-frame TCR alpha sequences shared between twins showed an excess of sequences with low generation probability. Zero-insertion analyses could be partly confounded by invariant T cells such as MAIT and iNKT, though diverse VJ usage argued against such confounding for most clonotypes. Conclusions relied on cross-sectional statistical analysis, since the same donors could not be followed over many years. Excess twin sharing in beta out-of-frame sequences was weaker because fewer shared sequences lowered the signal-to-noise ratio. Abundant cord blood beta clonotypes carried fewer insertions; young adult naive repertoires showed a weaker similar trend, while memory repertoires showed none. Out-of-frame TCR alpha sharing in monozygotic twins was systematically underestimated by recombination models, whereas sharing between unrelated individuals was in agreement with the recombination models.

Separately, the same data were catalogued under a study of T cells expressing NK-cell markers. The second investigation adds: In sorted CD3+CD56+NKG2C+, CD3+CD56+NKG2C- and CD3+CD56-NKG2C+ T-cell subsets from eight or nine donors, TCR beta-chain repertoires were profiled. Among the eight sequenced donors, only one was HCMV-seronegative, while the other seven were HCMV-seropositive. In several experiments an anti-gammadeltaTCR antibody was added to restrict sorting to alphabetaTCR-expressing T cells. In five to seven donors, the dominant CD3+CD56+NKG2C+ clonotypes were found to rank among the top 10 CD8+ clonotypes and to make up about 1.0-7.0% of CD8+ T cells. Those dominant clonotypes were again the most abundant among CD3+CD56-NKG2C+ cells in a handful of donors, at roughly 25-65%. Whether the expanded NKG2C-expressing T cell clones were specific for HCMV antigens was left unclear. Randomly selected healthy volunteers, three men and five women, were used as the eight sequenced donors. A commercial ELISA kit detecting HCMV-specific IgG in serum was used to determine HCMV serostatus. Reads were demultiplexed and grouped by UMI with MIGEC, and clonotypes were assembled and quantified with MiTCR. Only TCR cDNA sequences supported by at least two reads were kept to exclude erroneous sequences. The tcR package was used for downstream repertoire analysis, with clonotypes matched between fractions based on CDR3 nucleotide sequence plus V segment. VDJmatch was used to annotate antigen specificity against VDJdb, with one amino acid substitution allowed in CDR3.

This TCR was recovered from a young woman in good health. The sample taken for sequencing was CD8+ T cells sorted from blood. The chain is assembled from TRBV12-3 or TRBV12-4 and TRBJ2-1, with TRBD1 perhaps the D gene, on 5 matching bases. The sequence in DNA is TGTGCCAGCAGAAACCGGCGGACAGAGCAGTTCTTC. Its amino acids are CASRNRRTEQFF.